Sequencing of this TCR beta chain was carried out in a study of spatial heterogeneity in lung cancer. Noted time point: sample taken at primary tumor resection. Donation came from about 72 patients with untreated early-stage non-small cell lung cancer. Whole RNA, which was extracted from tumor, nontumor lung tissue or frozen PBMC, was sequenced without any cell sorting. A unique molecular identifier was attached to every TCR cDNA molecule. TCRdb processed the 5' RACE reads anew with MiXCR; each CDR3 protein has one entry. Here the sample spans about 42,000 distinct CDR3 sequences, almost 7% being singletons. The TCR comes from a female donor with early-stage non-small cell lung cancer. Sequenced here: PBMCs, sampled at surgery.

The CDR3 coding sequence is TGTGCCAGCAGCCTCGTCCCGGGACAGGGAACGTACTTC. Encoded protein: CASSLVPGQGTYF. The chain uses TRBV3-1 and TRBJ2-4; 9 positions match TRBD1. Germline V lookup: CDR1 LGHDT, CDR2 YNNKEL (reference sequence). The V and J ends lost 4 bases and 15 bases, in that order; junction bases with no gene match: 10. The CDR3 runs to 13 residues.